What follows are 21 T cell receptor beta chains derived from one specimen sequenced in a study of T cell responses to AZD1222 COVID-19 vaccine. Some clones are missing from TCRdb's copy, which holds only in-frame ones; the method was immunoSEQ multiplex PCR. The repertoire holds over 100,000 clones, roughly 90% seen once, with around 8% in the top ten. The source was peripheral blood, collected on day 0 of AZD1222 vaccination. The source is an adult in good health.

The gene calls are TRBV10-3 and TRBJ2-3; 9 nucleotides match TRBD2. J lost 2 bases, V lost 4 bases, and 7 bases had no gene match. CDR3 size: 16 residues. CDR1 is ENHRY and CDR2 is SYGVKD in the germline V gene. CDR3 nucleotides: TGTGCCATCAGTGTGGTAGCGGGAGCCCCCACAGATACGCAGTATTTT. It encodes CAISVVAGAPTDTQYF.

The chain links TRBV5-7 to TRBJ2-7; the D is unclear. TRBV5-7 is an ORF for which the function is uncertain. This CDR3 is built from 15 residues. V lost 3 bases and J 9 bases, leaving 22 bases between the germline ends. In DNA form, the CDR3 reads TGTGCCAGCAGCTCGCCCGACACCCTACAGAACGCGCAGTACTTC. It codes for CASSSPDTLQNAQYF.

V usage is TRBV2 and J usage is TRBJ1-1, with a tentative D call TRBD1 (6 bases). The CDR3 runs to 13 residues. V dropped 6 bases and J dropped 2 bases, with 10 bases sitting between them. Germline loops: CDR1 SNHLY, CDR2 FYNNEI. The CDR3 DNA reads TGTGCCAGCAGACCGGGACAAAACACTGAAGCTTTCTTT. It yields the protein CASRPGQNTEAFF.

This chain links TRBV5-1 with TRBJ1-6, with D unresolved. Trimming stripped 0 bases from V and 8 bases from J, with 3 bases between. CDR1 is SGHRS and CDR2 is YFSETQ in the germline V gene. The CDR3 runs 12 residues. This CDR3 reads CASSLDYSPLHF. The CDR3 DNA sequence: TGCGCCAGCAGCTTGGATTATTCACCCCTCCACTTT.

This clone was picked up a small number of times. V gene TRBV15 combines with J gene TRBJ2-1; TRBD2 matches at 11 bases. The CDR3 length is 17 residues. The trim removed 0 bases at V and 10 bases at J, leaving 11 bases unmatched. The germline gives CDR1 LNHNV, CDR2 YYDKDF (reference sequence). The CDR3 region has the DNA TGTGCCACCAGCAGAGATCCGACTAGCGGGATAAGGGGGGAGCAGTTCTTC. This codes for CATSRDPTSGIRGEQFF.

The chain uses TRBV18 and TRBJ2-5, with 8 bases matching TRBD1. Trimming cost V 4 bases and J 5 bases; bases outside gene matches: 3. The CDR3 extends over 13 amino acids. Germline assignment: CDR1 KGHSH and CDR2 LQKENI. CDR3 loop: CASSRDRQETQYF. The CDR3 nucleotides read TGTGCCAGCTCACGGGACAGGCAGGAGACCCAGTACTTC.

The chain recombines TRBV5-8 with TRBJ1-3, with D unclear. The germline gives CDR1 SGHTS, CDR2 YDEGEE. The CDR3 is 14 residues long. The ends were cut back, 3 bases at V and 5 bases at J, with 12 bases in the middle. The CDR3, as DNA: TGTGCCAGCAGCTCTTTCGGCACCCGAAACACCATATATTTT. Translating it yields CASSSFGTRNTIYF. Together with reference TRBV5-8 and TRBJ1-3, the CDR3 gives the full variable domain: EAGVTQSPTHLIKTRGQQATLRCSPISGHTSVYWYQQALGLGLQFLLWYDEGEERNRGNFPPRFSGRQFPNYSSELNVNALELEDSALYLCASSSFGTRNTIYFGEGSWLTVV.

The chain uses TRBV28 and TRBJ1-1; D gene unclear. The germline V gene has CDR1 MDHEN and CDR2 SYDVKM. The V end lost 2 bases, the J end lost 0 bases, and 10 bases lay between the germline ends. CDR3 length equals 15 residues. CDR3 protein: CASSLVRPLNTEAFF. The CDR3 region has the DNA TGTGCCAGCAGTTTAGTACGGCCCCTGAACACTGAAGCTTTCTTT.

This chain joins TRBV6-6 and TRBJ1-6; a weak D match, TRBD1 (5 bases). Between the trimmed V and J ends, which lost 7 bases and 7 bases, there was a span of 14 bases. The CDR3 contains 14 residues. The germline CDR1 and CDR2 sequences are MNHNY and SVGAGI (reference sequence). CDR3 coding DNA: TGTGCCAGCACTTCAGGGTCAGGGAATTCACCCCTCCACTTT. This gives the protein CASTSGSGNSPLHF.

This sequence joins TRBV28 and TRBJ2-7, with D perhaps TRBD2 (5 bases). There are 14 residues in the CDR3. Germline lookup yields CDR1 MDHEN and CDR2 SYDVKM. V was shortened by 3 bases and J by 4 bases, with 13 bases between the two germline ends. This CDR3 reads CASSFQRRRYEQYF. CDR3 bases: TGTGCCAGCAGTTTTCAGCGGAGACGGTACGAGCAGTACTTC.

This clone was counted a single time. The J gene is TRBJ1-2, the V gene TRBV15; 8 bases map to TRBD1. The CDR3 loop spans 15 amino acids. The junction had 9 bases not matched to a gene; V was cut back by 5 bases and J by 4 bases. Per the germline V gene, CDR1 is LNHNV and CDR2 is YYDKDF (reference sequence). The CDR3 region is CATSRYRGFGYGYTF. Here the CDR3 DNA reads TGTGCCACCAGCCGGTACAGGGGGTTTGGCTATGGCTACACCTTC.

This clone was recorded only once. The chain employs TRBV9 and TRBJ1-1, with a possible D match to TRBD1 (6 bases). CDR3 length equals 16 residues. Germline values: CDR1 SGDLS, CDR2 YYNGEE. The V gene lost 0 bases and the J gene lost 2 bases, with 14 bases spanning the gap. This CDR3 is CASSVGRGTLNTEAFF. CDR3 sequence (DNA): TGTGCCAGCAGCGTAGGGAGGGGGACACTAAACACTGAAGCTTTCTTT. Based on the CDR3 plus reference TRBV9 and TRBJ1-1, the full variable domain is DSGVTQTPKHLITATGQRVTLRCSPRSGDLSVYWYQQSLDQGLQFLIQYYNGEERAKGNILERFSAQQFPDLHSELNLSSLELGDSALYFCASSVGRGTLNTEAFFGQGTRLTVV.

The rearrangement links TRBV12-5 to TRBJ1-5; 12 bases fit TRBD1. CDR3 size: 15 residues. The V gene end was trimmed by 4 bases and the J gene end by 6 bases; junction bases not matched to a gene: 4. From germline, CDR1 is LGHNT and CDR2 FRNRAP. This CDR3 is CASGWGQGAGQPQHF. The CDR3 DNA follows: TGTGCTAGTGGTTGGGGACAGGGGGCAGGTCAGCCCCAGCATTTT.

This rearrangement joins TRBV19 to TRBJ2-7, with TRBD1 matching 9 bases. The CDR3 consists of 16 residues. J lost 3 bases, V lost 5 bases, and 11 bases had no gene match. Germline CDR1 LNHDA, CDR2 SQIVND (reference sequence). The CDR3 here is CASSWGSGQGLYEQYF. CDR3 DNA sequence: TGTGCCAGTAGTTGGGGCTCGGGACAGGGCCTCTACGAGCAGTACTTC.

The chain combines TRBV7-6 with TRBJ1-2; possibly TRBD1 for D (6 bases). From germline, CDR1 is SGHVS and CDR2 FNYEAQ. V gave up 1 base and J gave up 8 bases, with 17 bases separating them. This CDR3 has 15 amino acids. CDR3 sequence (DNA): TGTGCCAGCAGCTTAGGGGGGCAGGCTCCTGGCGGCTACACCTTC. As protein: CASSLGGQAPGGYTF.

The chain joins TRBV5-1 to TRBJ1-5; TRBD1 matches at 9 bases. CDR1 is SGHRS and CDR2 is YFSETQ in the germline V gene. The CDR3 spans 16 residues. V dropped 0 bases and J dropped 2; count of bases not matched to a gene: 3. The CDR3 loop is CASSLGGQGGNQPQHF. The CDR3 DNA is TGCGCCAGCAGCTTGGGGGGACAGGGTGGCAATCAGCCCCAGCATTTT.

The CDR3 DNA sequence: TGTGCCAGTAGTATTGGGGACACGCCTGGCAATCAGCCCCAGCATTTT. Amino acids: CASSIGDTPGNQPQHF. The J gene is TRBJ1-5, the V gene TRBV19; the D gene is possibly TRBD1 (6 bases). The CDR3 has 16 residues. Germline CDR1 reads LNHDA; CDR2 reads SQIVND (reference sequence). Trimming took off 3 bases at V and 2 bases at J, with 14 bases between the two ends.

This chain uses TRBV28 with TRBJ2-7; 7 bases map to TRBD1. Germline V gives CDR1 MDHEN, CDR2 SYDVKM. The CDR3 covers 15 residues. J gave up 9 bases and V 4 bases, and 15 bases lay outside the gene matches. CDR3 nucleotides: TGTGCCAGCAGTTCCGCATCGACAGGGCCCCTCAGGCAGTACTTC. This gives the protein CASSSASTGPLRQYF.

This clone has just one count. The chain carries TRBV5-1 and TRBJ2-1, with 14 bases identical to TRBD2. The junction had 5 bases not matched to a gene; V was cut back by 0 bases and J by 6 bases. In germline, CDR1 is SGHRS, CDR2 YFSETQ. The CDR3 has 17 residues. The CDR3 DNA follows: TGCGCCAGCAGCTTGGCCTTTGGGACTAGCGGGGGCAATGAGCAGTTCTTC. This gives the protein CASSLAFGTSGGNEQFF.

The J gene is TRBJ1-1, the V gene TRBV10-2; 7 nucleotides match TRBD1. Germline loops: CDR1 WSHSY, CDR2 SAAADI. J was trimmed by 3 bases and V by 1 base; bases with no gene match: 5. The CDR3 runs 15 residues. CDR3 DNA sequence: TGCGCCAGCAGTGAGTACCTACAGGGGTACACTGAAGCTTTCTTT. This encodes CASSEYLQGYTEAFF.

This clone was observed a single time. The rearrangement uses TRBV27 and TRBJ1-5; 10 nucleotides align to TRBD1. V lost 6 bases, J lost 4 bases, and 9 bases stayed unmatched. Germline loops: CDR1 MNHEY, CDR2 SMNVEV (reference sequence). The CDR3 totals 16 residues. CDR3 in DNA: TGTGCCAGCAGCCCCCTGGGGGACAGGGGTAATCAGCCCCAGCATTTT. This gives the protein CASSPLGDRGNQPQHF.